The following is a T cell receptor beta chain sequence with its context. This receptor's antigen is unknown. Base quality data are lacking; no much larger clone is found one base away. The data derive from a study of blood T cell repertoires in COVID-19 (dated by TCRdb to 2018 to 2021). At the level of the whole study: Samples from collaborators originated in the United States, Italy and Spain and spanned both the acute and convalescent phases of COVID-19. The samples were drawn from the first 160 participants of the ongoing ImmuneRACE study and from about 1,200 subjects provided by 6 global collaborators. The dataset comprised deeply sampled blood TCRbeta repertoires from subjects exposed to, actively infected with, or recovered from COVID-19. The repertoires were released in a freely available public database intended as a resource for research on the immune response to SARS-CoV-2. A de-identified subject ID, COVID-19 status, age in years and sex were almost always included in the sample metadata. HLA class I and class II types, where available, came from metadata supplied by the sample provider rather than from assay-based typing. The prospective study material was composed of cDNA or gDNA derived from T cells, B-cell-depleted T cells, or PBMCs.

The collaborating institutions used their own protocols to collect whole blood in K2EDTA tubes. For TCRbeta analysis, collaborator samples were shipped as frozen whole blood, as isolated PBMCs, or as DNA extracted from either sample type. Points the paper makes about the study in general: The amount of clinical and demographic metadata varied by source and participant and was provided uncurated.

Measured from the cysteine to the valine, the CDR3 is 14 residues long. Only the CDR3 part of the read is kept: 42 bases, read in frame from the first base. For CDR1 and CDR2, the germline V gene lists MDHEN and SYDVKM. V is clipped by 2 bases and J by 7 bases, and the sequence between their germline boundaries is 15 bases long. TCRbeta CDR3 regions were amplified from genomic DNA by means of the immunoSEQ Assay, a bias-controlled multiplex PCR. Concerning the study's data processing: The number of nucleated cells in each sample was estimated by amplification of reference gene primers within the assay. To quantify the absolute abundance of each unique TCRbeta CDR3 rearrangement, sequence reads were collapsed and filtered. For each sample, productive Simpson clonality was calculated by taking the square root of Simpson's diversity index across productive rearrangements. Imported from immuneACCESS, the table was reduced by TCRdb to in-frame sequences with V and J called. These copies leave out some clones; in studies compared against another copy, an unresolved V gene accounts for under half, and the cause of the remainder is not known. Clone size and the V and J calls come from that table; the DNA yielded D and trimming. The sample records about 170,000 clones, around nine tenths of which are singletons. The biggest ten clones account for roughly 3.7% of the sample.

What was sequenced was peripheral blood. This clonotype was sampled from a man younger than 35 with active or convalescent COVID-19. The V and J segments used are TRBV28 and TRBJ2-7, and TRBD1 may be the D gene, going by 6 matching bases. The CDR3 protein: CASSLVWAGVEQYV. The nucleotide sequence is given as TGTGCCAGCAGTTTAGTTTGGGCAGGGGTTGAGCAGTACGTC.